This T cell receptor (beta chain) was sequenced in a study of shared clonotypes between healthy human individuals. Looking at the study overall: The study used three CD4 naive, three CD4 memory, two CD8 naive and one CD8 memory plate per donor.

Germline lookup yields CDR1 MNHEY and CDR2 SVGAGI. The CDR3 consists of 14 residues. The V end lost 7 bases, the J end lost 2 bases, and 15 bases lay between the germline ends. Regarding this clone: Other nucleotide sequences from this sample produce the same CDR3.

Libraries were prepared by immunoSEQ multiplex PCR; TCRdb keeps only in-frame clonotypes and omits some of them. The sample includes more than 1.2 million clones, approximately 98.5% of them seen just once. In the CD4+ fraction, cells were divided into CD45RA+ naive and CD45RA-negative memory subsets. The sequenced material came from naive CD4+ T cells sorted from blood. The subset was: CD45RA+ positively selected. The chain joins TRBV6-5 to TRBJ2-7; possible D gene TRBD1, 6 bases. This clonotype originated in a man in his thirties or forties in good health. DNA for the CDR3: TGTGCCAGCAACCTTGCAGGGGTTCCCTACGAGCAGTACTTC. Its translation: CASNLAGVPYEQYF.